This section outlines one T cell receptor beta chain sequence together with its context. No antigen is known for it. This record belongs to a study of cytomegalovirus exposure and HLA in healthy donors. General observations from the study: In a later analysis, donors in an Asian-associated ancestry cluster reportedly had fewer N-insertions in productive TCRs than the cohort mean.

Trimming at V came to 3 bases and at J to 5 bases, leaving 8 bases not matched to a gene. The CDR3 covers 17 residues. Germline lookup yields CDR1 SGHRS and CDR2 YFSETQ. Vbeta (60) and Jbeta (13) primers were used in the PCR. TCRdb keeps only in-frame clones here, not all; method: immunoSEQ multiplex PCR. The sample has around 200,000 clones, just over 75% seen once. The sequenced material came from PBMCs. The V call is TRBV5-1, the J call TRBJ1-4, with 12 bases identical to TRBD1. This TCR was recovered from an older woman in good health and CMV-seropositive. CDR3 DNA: TGCGCCAGCAGCTGGGGACAGGGGGCGAGAGAAAATGAAAAACTGTTTTTT. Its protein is CASSWGQGARENEKLFF.